This record concerns one T cell receptor (beta chain) sequence. Its specificity is not known. The data belong to a study of early T cells in non-severe SARS-CoV-2 infection. About the research overall: The study sequenced bulk RNA from unsorted whole blood, with chains unpaired. The study's findings and limits: A preference for anti-spike CD8 responses marked VDJdb matching, which missed private and CD4 specificities.

Unique molecular identifiers tagged individual cDNA molecules. TCRdb recomputed calls from the 5' RACE reads with MiXCR, one row per CDR3 protein. The sample consists of about 77,000 distinct CDR3 sequences, around 12% of them appearing once. Germline lookup yields CDR1 MGHRA and CDR2 YSYEKL. Trimming took 4 bases from V and 3 from J, leaving 9 bases between them. This CDR3 is built from 13 residues. The TCR was taken from an adult who was a healthcare worker with PCR-confirmed SARS-CoV-2 infection or an uninfected control (not recorded which). The donor label of this sample is uncertain. The specimen comprised whole blood, sampled at baseline. V gene TRBV4-1 combines with J gene TRBJ1-2; D possibly corresponds to TRBD1 (6 bases). In nucleotides, the CDR3 is TGCGCCAGCAGCCCTGGGACATACTATGGCTACACCTTC. Translated: CASSPGTYYGYTF.